These T cell receptor beta chains were read from a single sample in a study of PD-L1 blockade in urothelial cancer. TCRdb's copy holds only in-frame clones and misses some; the assay was immunoSEQ multiplex PCR. The sample has some 39,000 clones, more than 75% seen once; the top ten hold 2.6%. The source was PBMCs, collected around atezolizumab (anti-PD-L1) treatment. All receptors come from a man in his 70s with urothelial cancer. Each CDR3 is given with its conserved first and last residue. The order of the fields is J gene, D gene, clone size, CDR3 length, V gene, CDR3 DNA, CDR3 protein. The D gene is left open where the match is weak. Expanded clones get a size class; other rows say once, few or many, or leave the size out.

TRBJ2-5 | TRBD1 | - | 17 | TRBV29-1 | TGCAGCGTTGAAGAAACAGGACAGGGGCCCTCCCAAGAGACCCAGTACTTC | CSVEETGQGPSQETQYF
TRBJ2-7 | - | few | 13 | TRBV5-1 | TGCGCCAGCAGCTTGGGTGCGGTAAACGAGCAGTACTTC | CASSLGAVNEQYF
TRBJ2-3 | TRBD2 | - | 18 | TRBV10-3 | TGTGCCATCAGTGAGTCGGTAATAGCGGGAGGGGTATTACACCGGCAGTATTTT | CAISESVIAGGVLHRQYF
TRBJ1-3 | - | - | 11 | TRBV20-1 | TGCAGTGCTAGAGCGAGAGGGCAGGTTGCTTTT | CSARARGQVAF
TRBJ2-2 | - | - | 15 | TRBV6-1 | TGTGCCAGCACCCCGTGGGGGACACGAGCCGGGGAGCTGTTTTTT | CASTPWGTRAGELFF
TRBJ2-1 | TRBD2 | - | 16 | TRBV5-1 | TGCGCCAGCAGCTTGGGGGGACTAGCGGGCTACAATGAGCAGTTCTTC | CASSLGGLAGYNEQFF
TRBJ1-1 | - | - | 15 | TRBV5-4 | TGTGCCAGCAGCTTGCGTGCTGCGGGGGACACTGAAGCTTTCTTT | CASSLRAAGDTEAFF
TRBJ2-7 | TRBD2 | once | 14 | TRBV2 | TGTGCCAGCAGGGGGGGACTAGCGGGAGTCGAGCAGTACTTC | CASRGGLAGVEQYF
TRBJ2-1 | - | - | 15 | TRBV5-1 | TGCGCCAGCAGCTTGGATAGCACCTCCTACAATGAGCAGTTCTTC | CASSLDSTSYNEQFF
TRBJ2-3 | - | - | 15 | TRBV18 | TGTGCCAGCTCACCAGAATCAGGGCGCACAGATACGCAGTATTTT | CASSPESGRTDTQYF
TRBJ2-1 | - | - | 19 | TRBV4-1 | TGCGCCAGCAGCCAAGTTCCCCTAGCTCCCTCTGGTTCCTACAATGAGCAGTTCTTC | CASSQVPLAPSGSYNEQFF
TRBJ1-1 | - | - | 13 | TRBV5-5 | TGTGCCAGCAGTTTTGTGTATAACACTGAAGCTTTCTTT | CASSFVYNTEAFF
TRBJ2-7 | TRBD1 | - | 16 | TRBV29-1 | TGCAGCGTTGAAGGGGGGGGACAGGGGGCTTTCTACGAGCAGTACTTC | CSVEGGGQGAFYEQYF
TRBJ2-1 | - | - | 12 | TRBV6-5 | TGTGCCACCTATAGCGGCTACAATGAGCAGTTCTTC | CATYSGYNEQFF
TRBJ2-2 | TRBD1 | - | 15 | TRBV18 | TGTGCCAGCTCACCTCTGACAGGGACGACCGGGGAGCTGTTTTTT | CASSPLTGTTGELFF